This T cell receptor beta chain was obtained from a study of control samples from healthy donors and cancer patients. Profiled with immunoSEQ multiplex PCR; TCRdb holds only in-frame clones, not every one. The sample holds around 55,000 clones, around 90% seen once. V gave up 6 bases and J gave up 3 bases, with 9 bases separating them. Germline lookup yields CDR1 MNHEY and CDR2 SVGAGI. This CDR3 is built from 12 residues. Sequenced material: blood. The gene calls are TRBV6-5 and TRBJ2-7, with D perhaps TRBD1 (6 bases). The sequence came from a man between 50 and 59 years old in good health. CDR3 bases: TGTGCCAGCAGCAAGACAGGCTACGAGCAGTACTTC. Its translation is CASSKTGYEQYF.